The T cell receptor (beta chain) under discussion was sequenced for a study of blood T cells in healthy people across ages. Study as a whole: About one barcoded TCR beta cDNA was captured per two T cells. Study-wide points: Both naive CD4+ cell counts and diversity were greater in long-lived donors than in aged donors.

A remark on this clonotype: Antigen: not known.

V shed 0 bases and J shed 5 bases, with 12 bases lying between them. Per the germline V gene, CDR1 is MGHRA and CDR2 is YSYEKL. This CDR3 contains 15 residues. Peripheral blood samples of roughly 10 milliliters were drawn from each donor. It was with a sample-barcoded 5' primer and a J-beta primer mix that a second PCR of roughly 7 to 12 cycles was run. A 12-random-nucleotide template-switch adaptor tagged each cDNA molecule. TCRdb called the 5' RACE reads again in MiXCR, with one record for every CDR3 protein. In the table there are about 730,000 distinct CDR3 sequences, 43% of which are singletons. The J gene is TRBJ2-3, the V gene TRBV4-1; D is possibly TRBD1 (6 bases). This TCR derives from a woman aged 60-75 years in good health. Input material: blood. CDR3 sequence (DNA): TGCGCCAGCAGCCAAGAGGGGGCAGGGCTAGATACGCAGTATTTT. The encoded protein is CASSQEGAGLDTQYF.